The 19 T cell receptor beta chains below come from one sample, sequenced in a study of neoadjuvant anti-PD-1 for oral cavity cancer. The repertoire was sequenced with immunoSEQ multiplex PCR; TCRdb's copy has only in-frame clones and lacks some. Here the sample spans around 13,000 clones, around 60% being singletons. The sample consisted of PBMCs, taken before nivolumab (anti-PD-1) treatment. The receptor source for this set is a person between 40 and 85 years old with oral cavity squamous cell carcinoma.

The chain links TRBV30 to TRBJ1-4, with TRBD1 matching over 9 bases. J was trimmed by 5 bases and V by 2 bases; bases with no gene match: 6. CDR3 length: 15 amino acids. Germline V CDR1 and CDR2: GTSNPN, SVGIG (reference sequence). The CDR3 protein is CAWSFLGTGNEKLFF. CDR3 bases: TGTGCCTGGAGTTTTTTAGGGACAGGGAATGAAAAACTGTTTTTT.

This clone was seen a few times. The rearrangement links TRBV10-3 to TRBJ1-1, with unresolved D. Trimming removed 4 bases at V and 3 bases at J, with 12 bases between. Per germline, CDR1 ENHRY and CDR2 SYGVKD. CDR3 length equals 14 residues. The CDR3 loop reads CAISVEGQDTEAFF. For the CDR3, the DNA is TGTGCCATCAGTGTGGAAGGCCAGGACACTGAAGCTTTCTTT.

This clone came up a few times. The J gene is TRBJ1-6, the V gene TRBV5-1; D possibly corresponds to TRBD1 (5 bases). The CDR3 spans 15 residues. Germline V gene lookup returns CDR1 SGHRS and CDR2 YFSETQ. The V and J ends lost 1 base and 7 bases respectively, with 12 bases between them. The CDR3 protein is CASSLSRASNSPLHF. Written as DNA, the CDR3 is TGCGCCAGCAGCTTGTCCAGGGCGAGCAATTCACCCCTCCACTTT.

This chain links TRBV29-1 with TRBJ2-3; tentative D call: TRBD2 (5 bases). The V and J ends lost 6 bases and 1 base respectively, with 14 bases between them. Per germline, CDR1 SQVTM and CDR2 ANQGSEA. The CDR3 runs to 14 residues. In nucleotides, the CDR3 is TGCAGCGTCGCTGGACTTTTAGGCACAGATACGCAGTATTTT. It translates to CSVAGLLGTDTQYF.

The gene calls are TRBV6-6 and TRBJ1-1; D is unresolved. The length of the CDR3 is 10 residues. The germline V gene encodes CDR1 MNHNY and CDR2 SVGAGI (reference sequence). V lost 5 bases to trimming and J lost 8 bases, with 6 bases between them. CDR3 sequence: CASSRQEAFF. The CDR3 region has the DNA TGTGCCAGCAGTCGGCAGGAAGCTTTCTTT.

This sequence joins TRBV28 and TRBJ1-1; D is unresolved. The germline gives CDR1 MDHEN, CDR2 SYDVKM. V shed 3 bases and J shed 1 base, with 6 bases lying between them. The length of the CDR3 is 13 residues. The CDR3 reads CASSFRGNTEAFF. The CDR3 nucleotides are TGTGCCAGCAGTTTCCGAGGGAACACTGAAGCTTTCTTT.

CDR3 DNA: TGTGCCAGCAGTTTTAGTCCGATTCCTCACTCTGGAAACACCATATATTTT. It translates to CASSFSPIPHSGNTIYF. V usage is TRBV28 and J usage is TRBJ1-3; D ambiguous. The CDR3 is 17 residues long. The V gene's germline CDR1 is MDHEN and CDR2 SYDVKM. V lost 3 bases to trimming and J lost 0 bases, with 15 bases between them.

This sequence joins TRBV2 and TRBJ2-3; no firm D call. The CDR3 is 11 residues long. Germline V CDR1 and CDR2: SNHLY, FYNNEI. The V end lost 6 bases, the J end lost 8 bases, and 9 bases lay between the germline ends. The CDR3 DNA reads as TGTGCCAGCAGCGCCCGAGCTACGCAGTATTTT. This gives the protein CASSARATQYF.

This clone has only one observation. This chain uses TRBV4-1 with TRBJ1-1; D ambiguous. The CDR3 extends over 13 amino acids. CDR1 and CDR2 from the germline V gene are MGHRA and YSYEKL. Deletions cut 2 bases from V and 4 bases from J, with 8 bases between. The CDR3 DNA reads TGCGCCAGCAGCCAACTTATGGTCACTGAAGCTTTCTTT. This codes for CASSQLMVTEAFF.

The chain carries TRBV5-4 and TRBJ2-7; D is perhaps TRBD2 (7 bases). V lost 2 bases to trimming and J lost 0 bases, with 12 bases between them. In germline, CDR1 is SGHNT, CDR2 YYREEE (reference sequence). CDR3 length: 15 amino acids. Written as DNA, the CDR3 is TGTGCCAGCAGCTTCGGCGGGGGCAGCTCCTACGAGCAGTACTTC. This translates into CASSFGGGSSYEQYF.

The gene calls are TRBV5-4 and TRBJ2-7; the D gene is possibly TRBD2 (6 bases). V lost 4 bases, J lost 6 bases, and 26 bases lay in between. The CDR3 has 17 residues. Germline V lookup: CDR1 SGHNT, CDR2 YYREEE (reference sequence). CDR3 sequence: CASSRGGGDLTRGEQYF. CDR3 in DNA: TGTGCCAGCAGCAGGGGAGGTGGGGATCTTACGCGGGGCGAGCAGTACTTC.

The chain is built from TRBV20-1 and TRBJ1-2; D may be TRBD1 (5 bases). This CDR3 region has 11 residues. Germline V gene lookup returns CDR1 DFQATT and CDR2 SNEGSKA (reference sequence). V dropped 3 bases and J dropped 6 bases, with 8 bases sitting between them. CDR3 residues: CSASREDGYTF. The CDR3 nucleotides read TGCAGTGCTAGCAGGGAGGATGGCTACACCTTC.

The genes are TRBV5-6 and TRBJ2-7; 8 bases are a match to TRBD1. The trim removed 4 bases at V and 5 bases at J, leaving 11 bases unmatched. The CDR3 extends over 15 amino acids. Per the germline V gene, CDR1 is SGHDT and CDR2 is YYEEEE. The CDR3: CASSPGGQGSHEQYF. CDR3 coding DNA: TGTGCCAGCAGCCCTGGCGGACAGGGTTCCCACGAGCAGTACTTC.

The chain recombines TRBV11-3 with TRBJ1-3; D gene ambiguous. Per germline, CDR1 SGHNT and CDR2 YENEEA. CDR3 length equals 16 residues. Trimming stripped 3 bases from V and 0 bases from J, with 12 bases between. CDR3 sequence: CASSLDSSNSGNTIYF. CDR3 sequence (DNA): TGTGCCAGCAGCTTGGACTCCTCGAACTCTGGAAACACCATATATTTT.

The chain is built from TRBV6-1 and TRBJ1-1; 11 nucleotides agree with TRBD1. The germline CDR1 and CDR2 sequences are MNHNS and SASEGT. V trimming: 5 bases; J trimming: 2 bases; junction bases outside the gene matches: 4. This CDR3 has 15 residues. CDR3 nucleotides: TGTGCCAGCAGTACCGGGACAGGGGGTAACACTGAAGCTTTCTTT. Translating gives CASSTGTGGNTEAFF.

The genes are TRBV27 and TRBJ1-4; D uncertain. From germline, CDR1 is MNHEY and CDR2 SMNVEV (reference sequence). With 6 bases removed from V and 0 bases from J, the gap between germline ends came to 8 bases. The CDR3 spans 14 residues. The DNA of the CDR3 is TGTGCCAGCAGCCAACATGCAACTAATGAAAAACTGTTTTTT. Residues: CASSQHATNEKLFF.

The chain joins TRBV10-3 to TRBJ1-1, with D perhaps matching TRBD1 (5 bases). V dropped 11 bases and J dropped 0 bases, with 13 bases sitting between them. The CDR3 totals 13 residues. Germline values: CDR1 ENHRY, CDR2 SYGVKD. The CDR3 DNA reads TGTGCCGCCCGCCAGGGATTGAACACTGAAGCTTTCTTT. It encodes CAARQGLNTEAFF.

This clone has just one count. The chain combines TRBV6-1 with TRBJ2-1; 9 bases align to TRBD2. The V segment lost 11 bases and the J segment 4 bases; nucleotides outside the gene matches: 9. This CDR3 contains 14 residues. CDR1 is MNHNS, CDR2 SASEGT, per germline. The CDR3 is CASGTSPLYNEQFF. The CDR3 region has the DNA TGTGCCTCCGGGACTAGCCCTTTGTACAATGAGCAGTTCTTC.

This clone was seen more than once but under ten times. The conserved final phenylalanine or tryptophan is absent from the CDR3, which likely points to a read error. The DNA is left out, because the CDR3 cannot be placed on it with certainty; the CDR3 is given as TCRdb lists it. This CDR3 is CASSSGSTKFY. The chain employs TRBV7-9 and TRBJ1-4. The germline V gene has CDR1 SEHNR and CDR2 FQNEAQ (reference sequence). The CDR3 numbers 11 amino acids, ends counted.